The clone carrying this T cell receptor beta chain has ten or more counts. Its antigen is not known. CDR1 and CDR2 (germline): SQVTM, ANQGSEA. The CDR3 extends over 12 amino acids. V dropped 6 bases and J dropped 2; count of bases not matched to a gene: 2. With a J-beta primer mix and a sample-barcoded 5' primer, a second PCR ran about 7 to 12 cycles. TCRdb called the 5' RACE reads again in MiXCR, with one record for every CDR3 protein. The sample consists of approximately 730,000 distinct CDR3 sequences, 40% to 45% of them appearing once. The record originates from a study of blood T cells in healthy people across ages. Study-wide findings and caveats: Diversity figures based on one million T cells were deemed too low. Greater diversity and more naive CD4+ cells were seen in long-lived donors than in aged donors. Researchers said unsorted PBMCs prevented a conclusive naive versus antigen-experienced comparison.

The V call is TRBV29-1, the J call TRBJ2-7, with 9 bases fitting TRBD2. The TCR was taken from a woman in her fifties or sixties in good health. The sequenced material came from blood. CDR3 in amino acids: CSVAGGPYEQYF. The DNA for the CDR3 is TGCAGCGTAGCGGGGGGACCCTACGAGCAGTACTTC.